This paragraph reports one T cell receptor (beta chain). The antigen this receptor binds is unknown. The input lacks base qualities; no much larger clone sits a single base away. The donors were healthy, HIV-negative adults with no recently reported acute infections or vaccinations. Only Caucasian adults living in Nashville, Tennessee, USA were represented among the donors. Magnetic negative selection was used to enrich CD4+ T cells, after which naive cells were positively selected on CD45RA and the negative fraction became the memory subset. After blood collection by leukapheresis, PBMCs were isolated using Ficoll-Histopaque density gradient centrifugation and then cryopreserved in the vapor phase of liquid nitrogen. Analytical flow cytometry was used to check the purity and quantity of every magnetically sorted T cell population. Each sorted fraction had its genomic DNA isolated and then quantified by UV absorbance on a Nanodrop 2000c.

Using the deep immunoSEQ assay, TCR CDR3 regions were amplified from genomic DNA by multiplex PCR. For each cell subset, the extracted genomic DNA was distributed evenly across all wells of several immunoSEQ 96-well plates, and each plate served as one replicate. For sorted subsets, approximately 210 ng genomic DNA, equal to tens of thousands of T cell genomes, was loaded into each replicate PCR. Purified libraries were measured with a Qubit 3.0 fluorometer, size-checked on a Bioanalyzer 2100, and measured again with the KAPA Library Quantification kit. Every immunoSEQ 96-well plate was sequenced on a separate single-read 150-cycle Illumina NextSeq 550 flow cell. As for how the authors treated the data: The immunoSEQ output contained only junctional sequences without quality scores, so filtering could not match that applied to full-length reads. To assign V/J genes and CDR3, sequences were annotated against IMGT germline references using PyIR, a Python wrapper for IgBLAST v1.9. Any read was removed if the V/J assignment was weak (E-value above 1e-6), the CDR3 was missing, or the read contained stop codons, out-of-frame junctions, or ambiguous translated residues. V3J clonotypes were defined as sequences sharing an identical inferred V gene, J gene, and CDR3 amino acid sequence. The percentage overlap between two repertoires was calculated by dividing the number of shared unique clonotypes by the size of the smaller repertoire. Richness of each repertoire was evaluated using RTK rarefaction, the Chao1 estimator, and Recon v2.1 estimates of unobserved clonotypes. Generation probabilities for all TCRbeta clonotypes obtained by the gDNA method from a few donors were computed using OLGA. The immuneACCESS repertoire file appears here via TCRdb, limited to in-frame rearrangements. These files lack a portion of the clones; in checked studies, under half of the deficit traces to unresolved V genes, and the cause of the others is not known. Clone size and the V and J calls come from that table; the DNA yielded D and trimming. The sample data list 2 million to 2.5 million clones, and approximately 96% of these were observed just once. The ten largest clones capture around 0.13% of the sample.

CDR1 SQVTM and CDR2 ANQGSEA were looked up in the germline V gene. Cut back by 6 bases and 4 bases, the V and J ends lie 12 bases apart. The CDR3 runs 12 amino acids, cysteine and phenylalanine included. Only the CDR3 portion is preserved as DNA: 36 bases, with reading frame beginning at the first base. These data are taken from a study of shared clonotypes between healthy human individuals (dated by TCRdb to the early 2020s). Turning to the overall study: The cohort included a few men and a couple of women between 18 and 49 years of age. For each donor, three plates each were used for CD4 naive and CD4 memory, two plates were used for CD8 naive, and one plate was used for CD8 memory. To estimate repertoire size and how much clonotypes are shared between individuals, the study performed deep sequencing of blood TCR repertoires from a handful of healthy adults. Different laboratories and diverse techniques were used to prepare libraries and sequence TCR repertoires, to increase sequencing depth and limit assay-specific biases. Leukapheresis yielded between about 0.8 and 9.5 billion PBMCs per donor. Paper-wide results and their limitations: Rarefaction of sorted-subset datasets indicated incomplete sequencing despite the large sequencing depth. Pairwise subsampling led to the expectation that sequencing depth would affect the degree of clonotype sharing among donors. The small number of donors limited the genetic and exposure-history diversity represented. Higher generation probabilities were observed for clonotypes shared by all four sorted-subset donors than for non-shared clonotypes. Larger estimated clonotype richness was generally found for naive subsets than for memory subsets. When several donors were compared, the shared fraction of clonotypes was 5% to 6.5% for naive CD4, 3.5% for naive CD8, 2% to 2.5% for memory CD4, and around 0.37% for memory CD8. Sampling was restricted to blood, and TCR repertoires in tissue are likely to differ from TCR repertoires in blood.

Sequencing was performed on naive CD4+ T cells sorted from blood. The intended sense of this specimen's cell subset or site label: CD45RA+ positively selected. The sequence joins TRBV29-1 to TRBJ1-1; matching of 6 bases hints at TRBD1 as the D gene. The TCR sequence derives from a man between 18 and 29 years old in good health. The base sequence is TGCAGCGTCGCAGGGGCTTCCACTGAAGCTTTCTTT. This gives the protein CSVAGASTEAFF.